This is a list of T cell receptor beta chains from one sample in a study of cytomegalovirus exposure and HLA in healthy donors. Method: immunoSEQ multiplex PCR; TCRdb's copy keeps in-frame clones and lacks some. Altogether around 180,000 clones are present, 84% being singletons, with the ten largest covering approximately 1.2%. Sequencing was carried out using PBMCs. The receptors stem from a girl aged 2 to 10 in good health and CMV-seropositive. The CDR3 runs from the conserved cysteine through the conserved F or W. Each record gives: D gene, clone size, J gene, V gene, CDR3 DNA, CDR3 protein. The D gene is left open where the match is weak. Part of the rows lack a size; the others show once, few, many or a class for expanded clones.

>NA|NA|TRBJ2-7|TRBV6-6
TGTGCCAGCAGTTACACAGGCGACCCCGTCTACGAGCAGTACTTC
CASSYTGDPVYEQYF
>TRBD1|NA|TRBJ2-5|TRBV6-1
TGTGCCAGCAGTACAGGGGTTCAAGAGACCCAGTACTTC
CASSTGVQETQYF
>TRBD1|NA|TRBJ2-1|TRBV4-1
TGCGCCAGCAGCCAAGAGGGGAAAGGGGGCGGTGAGCAGTTCTTC
CASSQEGKGGGEQFF
>NA|NA|TRBJ2-7|TRBV13
TGTGCCAGCAGCCCCAGGGATATCAACCCACCCTACGAGCAGTACTTC
CASSPRDINPPYEQYF
>TRBD1|few|TRBJ1-1|TRBV2
TGTGCCAGTATGACAGGGTTCAAGAACACTGAAGCTTTCTTT
CASMTGFKNTEAFF
>TRBD2|NA|TRBJ2-7|TRBV7-8
TGTGCCAGCAGCTTAGAATTGGCGGGAGAGGGGTACGAGCAGTACTTC
CASSLELAGEGYEQYF
>TRBD2|few|TRBJ2-3|TRBV28
TGTGCCAGCAGCCCTAGCGGGAGGGGAGATACGCAGTATTTT
CASSPSGRGDTQYF
>TRBD1|NA|TRBJ2-5|TRBV11-2
TGTGCCAGCAGCTCCGGGACAGGGAGAGAGACCCAGTACTTC
CASSSGTGRETQYF
>NA|few|TRBJ1-1|TRBV6-1
TGTGCCAGCAGTGAATGGGGGCTTGGTCTTGACACTGAAGCTTTCTTT
CASSEWGLGLDTEAFF
>NA|once|TRBJ1-2|TRBV28
TGTGCCAGCAGTTTAGGGGACATACGCGGCTACACCTTC
CASSLGDIRGYTF
>NA|NA|TRBJ2-1|TRBV21-1
TGTGCCAGCAGCAAACTCTGGGCCCGTTATCCGTTCTTC
CASSKLWARYPFF
>TRBD1|NA|TRBJ2-1|TRBV30
TGTGCCTGGATGGGACAGGGGATTTACAATGAGCAGTTCTTC
CAWMGQGIYNEQFF
>TRBD1|NA|TRBJ2-5|TRBV9
TGTGCCAGCAGCGGCGTACGGACAGGTGGGGAGACCCAGTACTTC
CASSGVRTGGETQYF
>NA|NA|TRBJ1-5|TRBV6-1
TGTGCCAGCAGTGGGACAGGCAATCAGCCCCAGCATTTT
CASSGTGNQPQHF
>TRBD1|NA|TRBJ2-3|TRBV5-4
TGTGCCAGCAGCCCGGGACAGAGCACAGATACGCAGTATTTT
CASSPGQSTDTQYF
>TRBD1|NA|TRBJ2-7|TRBV9
TGTGCCAGCAGCGTAGCCTCCGGGACAGCCACCTACGAGCAGTACTTC
CASSVASGTATYEQYF
>TRBD1|NA|TRBJ1-1|TRBV5-4
TGTGCCAGCAGCTCGAACTACAGGGGGGGCACTGAAGCTTTCTTT
CASSSNYRGGTEAFF
>NA|once|TRBJ2-1|TRBV10-2
TGCGCCAGCAGTGAGTTCAAAAAGCGGGTCTACAATGAGCAGTTCTTC
CASSEFKKRVYNEQFF
>NA|NA|TRBJ2-1|TRBV6-5
TGTGCCAGCAGTTACTTGGACACTGACAATGAGCAGTTCTTC
CASSYLDTDNEQFF
>NA|NA|TRBJ2-7|TRBV6-5
TGTGCCAGCAGGAGCCCGAGCTCCTACGAGCAGTACTTC
CASRSPSSYEQYF
>NA|NA|TRBJ1-1|TRBV28
TGTGCCAGCAACGTTCTGCGGTCGTCGGGAGGTGAGGCTTTCTTT
CASNVLRSSGGEAFF
>NA|NA|TRBJ1-2|TRBV6-5
TGTGCCAGCAGTGCCCTTGAGGGCACTTATGGCTACACCTTC
CASSALEGTYGYTF
>TRBD2|once|TRBJ2-5|TRBV7-3
TGTGCCAGCAGCTTACGAGCGGGGGGGCTCCAAGAGACCCAGTACTTC
CASSLRAGGLQETQYF
>TRBD1|NA|TRBJ1-2|TRBV30
TGTGCCTGGTATCTCGTCAACAGGGGGTTCTATGGCTACACCTTC
CAWYLVNRGFYGYTF
>NA|few|TRBJ1-5|TRBV2
TGTGCCAGCAGTGATGAGCCCTGGGCTAGCGGCCAGCCCCAGCATTTT
CASSDEPWASGQPQHF
>TRBD1|NA|TRBJ1-3|TRBV5-1
TGCGCCAGCAGCCCCGGACAGGGGGCAACGAACACCATATATTTT
CASSPGQGATNTIYF
>NA|NA|TRBJ1-5|TRBV23-1
TGCGCCAGCACTCAACAGGTGAATCTGAATCAGCCCCAGCATTTT
CASTQQVNLNQPQHF
>NA|NA|TRBJ1-2|TRBV12-5
TGTGCTAGTGGTTTGGGTTATCAGGGTCATGGCTACACCTTC
CASGLGYQGHGYTF
>NA|NA|TRBJ2-3|TRBV2
TGTGCCAGCACTCCCACGAGAGGAATTAGCACAGATACGCAGTATTTT
CASTPTRGISTDTQYF
>NA|NA|TRBJ2-7|TRBV5-1
TGCGCCAGCAGCTTGGTTTTTGCGGTTGCTGAGTACGAGCAGTACTTC
CASSLVFAVAEYEQYF
>TRBD2|NA|TRBJ2-1|TRBV5-6
TGTGCCAGCAGCTTCGGGACTAGCGAGGGCGGTGAGCAGTTCTTC
CASSFGTSEGGEQFF
>NA|NA|TRBJ1-3|TRBV7-8
TGTGCCAGCAGCTTTGGAGGTGTGTCTGGAAACACCATATATTTT
CASSFGGVSGNTIYF
>TRBD1|few|TRBJ1-5|TRBV5-6
TGTGCCAGCAGCTTGGGGTCCAGGGGGAGAAGTCTGGGTCAGCCCCAGCATTTT
CASSLGSRGRSLGQPQHF
>NA|NA|TRBJ1-2|TRBV2
TGTGCCAGCAGTGGGGGGTACAGGGAGTACTATGGCTACACCTTC
CASSGGYREYYGYTF
>TRBD1|NA|TRBJ1-1|TRBV19
TGTGCCAGTACCACCGGGGGGGGGACAGTCATGAACACTGAAGCTTTCTTT
CASTTGGGTVMNTEAFF
>NA|NA|TRBJ2-3|TRBV10-1
TGCGCCAGCAGTGAGTCGGACTTGCAAGATACGCAGTATTTT
CASSESDLQDTQYF
>NA|NA|TRBJ2-6|TRBV14
TGTGCCAGCAGCCAGTTCACTCCTGGGGCCAACGTCCTGACTTTC
CASSQFTPGANVLTF
>TRBD1|NA|TRBJ1-4|TRBV19
TGTGCCAGTAGTTGGCAGGGGGTAAATGAAAAACTGTTTTTT
CASSWQGVNEKLFF
>TRBD2|NA|TRBJ2-7|TRBV30
TGTGCCTGGAGCCCTTGGACTAGCGGCTCCTACGAGCAGTACTTC
CAWSPWTSGSYEQYF
>TRBD1|NA|TRBJ1-6|TRBV7-3
TGTGCCAGCAGCCTGGACAGGGTTGGCTCACCCCTCCACTTT
CASSLDRVGSPLHF
>TRBD1|NA|TRBJ1-3|TRBV7-3
TGTGCCAGCAGCTTAAACCCGACAGGGGCAGGAAACACCATATATTTT
CASSLNPTGAGNTIYF
>TRBD1|NA|TRBJ2-7|TRBV5-5
TGTGCCAGCAGCACGGGGACAGGGGAATATGGCTACGAGCAGTACTTC
CASSTGTGEYGYEQYF
>NA|NA|TRBJ1-2|TRBV18
TGTGCCAGCTCACCATCGGGGGGACGGGTGACTAACTATGGCTACACCTTC
CASSPSGGRVTNYGYTF
>NA|NA|TRBJ1-1|TRBV19
TGTGCCAGTAGTATGGGGGGGCTAGCTTTCTTT
CASSMGGLAFF
>TRBD1|NA|TRBJ1-1|TRBV9
TGTGCCAGCAGCGGGCCAACAGGGGCCACTGAAGCTTTCTTT
CASSGPTGATEAFF